This T cell receptor (beta chain) was recorded in a study of shared clonotypes between healthy human individuals. CDR3 length: 15 residues. Germline V gives CDR1 SGHNT, CDR2 YYREEE (reference sequence). J gave up 5 bases and V 1 base, and 6 bases lay outside the gene matches. Sequencing was performed with immunoSEQ multiplex PCR; in TCRdb, only in-frame clones are kept and a portion is missing. The repertoire consists of about a million clones, with approximately 80% occurring once and the leading ten covering about 0.94%. This clone came up a few times. Other nucleotide sequences from this sample produce the same CDR3.

The chain links TRBV5-4 to TRBJ2-7, with 10 bases fitting TRBD2. This receptor was taken from a man aged 18 to 30 in good health. Some clones in this sample may be carry-over from other donors' samples. The sequenced sample was memory CD4+ T cells from PBMCs. Noted subset: CD45RA-negative fraction. CDR3 nucleotide sequence: TGTGCCAGCAGCTTGAGGCTAGCGGGAGTCCACGAGCAGTACTTC. It is translated as CASSLRLAGVHEQYF.